These 23 T cell receptor beta chains were all obtained from the same sample, sequenced in a study of shared T cell receptors in the human thymus. Profiling relied on immunoSEQ multiplex PCR, and the TCRdb table lists in-frame clones only, not all of them. The data show 630,000 or so clones, about 87% seen once. The same specimen was also included in a second study, on human thymus T cells.

The sequenced material came from thymocytes. The receptors were sampled from a boy under two years old with a congenital heart defect.

This chain joins TRBV30 and TRBJ1-1; D might be TRBD1 (5 bases). Germline lookup yields CDR1 GTSNPN and CDR2 SVGIG (reference sequence). V lost 0 bases to trimming and J lost 1 base, with 12 bases between them. CDR3 length: 15 amino acids. Here the CDR3 reads CAWSVWPGWNTEAFF. CDR3 nucleotides: TGTGCCTGGAGTGTTTGGCCAGGGTGGAACACTGAAGCTTTCTTT.

This clone showed up just a few times. This chain joins TRBV4-3 and TRBJ2-2; 11 nucleotides agree with TRBD1. V was clipped by 5 bases and J by 4 bases; unmatched bases: 6. Germline CDR1 and CDR2: LGHNA and YSLEER. CDR3 length equals 16 residues. The CDR3 DNA reads as TGCGCCAGCAGCTTTGGGACAGGGGGATCCACCGGGGAGCTGTTTTTT. Residues: CASSFGTGGSTGELFF.

The chain recombines TRBV5-1 with TRBJ2-1, with D perhaps TRBD1 (5 bases). Per germline, CDR1 SGHRS and CDR2 YFSETQ. The V gene lost 1 base and the J gene lost 2 bases, with 22 bases spanning the gap. There are 19 residues in the CDR3. CDR3 amino acids: CASSLKGVGRFITYNEQFF. The CDR3 region has the DNA TGCGCCAGCAGCTTGAAAGGGGTAGGGCGATTTATTACCTACAATGAGCAGTTCTTC.

The V and J genes are TRBV19 and TRBJ2-2; D unclear. Trimming removed 5 bases at V and 0 bases at J, with 7 bases between. The CDR3 covers 14 residues. Germline assignment: CDR1 LNHDA and CDR2 SQIVND (reference sequence). The DNA of the CDR3 is TGTGCCAGTAGTGACAAAGCGAACACCGGGGAGCTGTTTTTT. Protein sequence: CASSDKANTGELFF.

The chain is built from TRBV4-2 and TRBJ2-5; 11 bases fit TRBD1. J gave up 5 bases and V 1 base, and 0 bases lay outside the gene matches. The CDR3 is made up of 14 amino acids. Germline-derived CDR1 and CDR2 are LGHNA and YNFKEQ. The CDR3 DNA reads TGTGCCAGCAGCCAAGGGGACAGGGGGGAGACCCAGTACTTC. The encoded protein is CASSQGDRGETQYF.

The genes are TRBV11-2 and TRBJ2-4; 12 nucleotides agree with TRBD2. CDR1 is SGHAT and CDR2 is FQNNGV in the germline V gene. V lost 6 bases and J lost 4; bases outside the gene matches: 4. The CDR3 has 15 residues. The CDR3 nucleotides read TGTGCCAGCAGGCCCACTAGCGGGGGGAAAAACATTCAGTACTTC. Protein: CASRPTSGGKNIQYF.

This chain uses TRBV29-1 with TRBJ1-2; 8 bases line up with TRBD1. V lost 4 bases and J lost 5; bases outside the gene matches: 9. CDR3 length equals 14 residues. Looked up from germline, CDR1 is SQVTM and CDR2 is ANQGSEA. This chain's CDR3 is CSVGWAGTGYGYTF. In DNA form, the CDR3 reads TGCAGCGTTGGGTGGGCAGGGACAGGATATGGCTACACCTTC.

The V and J genes are TRBV30 and TRBJ1-1; the D is unclear. The CDR3 has 16 amino acids. The germline CDR1 and CDR2 sequences are GTSNPN and SVGIG (reference sequence). Trimming took off 1 base at V and 3 bases at J, with 18 bases between the two ends. This chain's CDR3 is CAWSGLNEGVDTEAFF. CDR3 nucleotide sequence: TGTGCCTGGAGTGGATTGAATGAGGGAGTTGACACTGAAGCTTTCTTT.

The chain combines TRBV5-1 with TRBJ2-5, with TRBD1 matching 10 bases. The ends lost 5 bases at V and 13 bases at J; junction bases unmatched: 11. From germline, CDR1 is SGHRS and CDR2 YFSETQ. This CDR3 spans 13 amino acids. The CDR3 region has the DNA TGCGCCAGCAGTGGGGACAGGGGATTTGACAGGTACTTC. It translates to CASSGDRGFDRYF.

This clone was found once. This sequence joins TRBV12-5 and TRBJ1-2; the match to TRBD1 covers 7 bases. The trim removed 3 bases at V and 8 bases at J, leaving 6 bases unmatched. The CDR3 loop spans 13 amino acids. Germline CDR1 and CDR2: LGHNT and FRNRAP. The CDR3 nucleotides read TGTGCTAGTGGTTTCGAGACAGGGAACGGCTACACCTTC. Translating it yields CASGFETGNGYTF.

The chain has TRBV5-1 and TRBJ1-5, with unresolved D. This CDR3 region has 14 residues. Germline CDR1 and CDR2: SGHRS and YFSETQ. Trimming left V 0 bases short and J 6 bases short, with 10 bases between. The CDR3 coding sequence is TGCGCCAGCAGCTTGGGCGAGGGCAGTCAGCCCCAGCATTTT. Encoded protein: CASSLGEGSQPQHF.

The V gene is TRBV28, the J gene TRBJ2-2; 7 nucleotides align to TRBD1. The CDR3 has 19 amino acids. The germline V gene encodes CDR1 MDHEN and CDR2 SYDVKM. V dropped 6 bases and J dropped 0; count of bases not matched to a gene: 16. CDR3 loop: CASRVWDSPRGANTGELFF. CDR3 in DNA: TGTGCCAGCAGAGTTTGGGACAGCCCGAGGGGCGCGAACACCGGGGAGCTGTTTTTT.

The genes are TRBV29-1 and TRBJ2-5; possibly TRBD1 for D (5 bases). CDR1 and CDR2 (germline): SQVTM, ANQGSEA. With 6 bases removed from V and 5 bases from J, the gap between germline ends came to 16 bases. This CDR3 is built from 13 residues. CDR3 nucleotides: TGCAGCGTCGTTAGGGCCGCAGGGGAGACCCAGTACTTC. Translated: CSVVRAAGETQYF.

This clone showed up just once. The CDR3: CASSRRDRIYEQYF. CDR3 DNA: TGCGCCAGCAGCAGAAGGGACAGAATCTACGAGCAGTACTTC. This chain links TRBV5-1 with TRBJ2-7; 7 bases align to TRBD1. The CDR3 has 14 amino acids. Germline CDR1 reads SGHRS; CDR2 reads YFSETQ. With 4 bases clipped from V and 3 bases from J, the junction kept 7 bases outside the gene matches.

The rearrangement uses TRBV29-1 and TRBJ2-1; the match to TRBD2 covers 9 bases. CDR3 size: 13 residues. Trimming at V came to 4 bases and at J to 7 bases, leaving 5 bases not matched to a gene. The germline gives CDR1 SQVTM, CDR2 ANQGSEA. CDR3 DNA: TGCAGCGTTGTAGGACTAGCGTATAATGAGCAGTTCTTC. Its translation is CSVVGLAYNEQFF.

The chain joins TRBV6-4 to TRBJ2-3; 9 bases align to TRBD1. The CDR3 runs to 16 residues. Germline CDR1 is MRHNA and CDR2 is SNTAGT. Trimming cost V 2 bases and J 5 bases; bases outside gene matches: 8. The CDR3 DNA is TGTGCCAGCAGTGACACTCCGGGACAGGGATTAGATACGCAGTATTTT. Its translation is CASSDTPGQGLDTQYF.

The chain employs TRBV19 and TRBJ2-7; perhaps TRBD1 as D (6 bases). V gave up 6 bases and J gave up 0 bases, with 15 bases separating them. The germline V gene encodes CDR1 LNHDA and CDR2 SQIVND (reference sequence). This CDR3 region has 15 residues. Here the CDR3 DNA reads TGTGCCAGTAGCTGGACAGATGGGACCTCCTACGAGCAGTACTTC. It specifies CASSWTDGTSYEQYF.

This clone turned up a few times. The genes are TRBV28 and TRBJ1-4, with TRBD1 as a possible D gene (5 bases). CDR1 and CDR2 from the germline V gene are MDHEN and SYDVKM. The CDR3 contains 14 residues. V lost 5 bases to trimming and J lost 5 bases, with 12 bases between them. DNA for the CDR3: TGTGCCAGCAGTCCGGGACGGGGGAATGAAAAACTGTTTTTT. It translates to CASSPGRGNEKLFF.

The chain links TRBV2 to TRBJ2-5; no firm D call. The CDR3 extends over 13 amino acids. V lost 4 bases, J lost 4 bases, and 10 bases lay in between. Germline V gene data show CDR1 as SNHLY and CDR2 as FYNNEI. DNA for the CDR3: TGTGCCAGCAGTGTTCTACCTGCAGAGACCCAGTACTTC. Translating gives CASSVLPAETQYF.

This sequence joins TRBV5-1 and TRBJ2-7; TRBD2 agrees at 9 bases. The V and J ends lost 9 bases and 2 bases, in that order; junction bases with no gene match: 6. Germline CDR1 SGHRS, CDR2 YFSETQ. This CDR3 has 13 amino acids. DNA of the CDR3: TGCGCCACCTCACTAGCGGGTACCTACGAGCAGTACTTC. Residues: CATSLAGTYEQYF.

The chain employs TRBV7-9 and TRBJ2-3, with a possible D match to TRBD2 (7 bases). Germline CDR1 reads SEHNR; CDR2 reads FQNEAQ (reference sequence). V was clipped by 0 bases and J by 5 bases, with 15 bases between them. The CDR3 sequence is 16 residues long. CDR3 sequence (DNA): TGTGCCAGCAGCTTAGCCTTTGGGGGGGCCGAAGATACGCAGTATTTT. Its protein is CASSLAFGGAEDTQYF.

The rearrangement joins TRBV13 to TRBJ2-1; 12 nucleotides agree with TRBD2. The CDR3 is 19 residues long. Looked up from germline, CDR1 is PRHDT and CDR2 is FYEKMQ (reference sequence). V shed 3 bases and J 4 bases; nucleotides not matched to a gene: 13. The CDR3 region is CASSLGVSRLAGVYNEQFF. CDR3 in DNA: TGTGCCAGCAGCTTGGGTGTTTCGAGACTAGCGGGAGTGTACAATGAGCAGTTCTTC.

This rearrangement joins TRBV2 to TRBJ1-2; 9 bases line up with TRBD1. Trimming at V came to 2 bases and at J to 7 bases, leaving 14 bases not matched to a gene. Per germline, CDR1 SNHLY and CDR2 FYNNEI. The CDR3 contains 17 residues. The CDR3 sequence: CASSETTSGDRVFGYTF. The CDR3 bases are TGTGCCAGCAGTGAAACGACCTCCGGGGACAGGGTATTTGGCTACACCTTC.